This T cell receptor beta chain is drawn from a study of T cells in Graves' hyperthyroidism and ophthalmopathy. This clonotype was detected ten times or more. This may come from a read error, since a much larger clone is one base off. Using RNA transcripts as the source, TCR beta CDR3 regions were amplified. First-round RT-PCR targeting the TCR CDR3 was performed with the HTBI primer set. Each CDR3 protein is one row after TCRdb ran MiXCR on the multiplex PCR reads. This table has about 46,000 distinct CDR3 sequences, approximately 49% appearing once. CDR1 is SGDLS and CDR2 is YYNGEE in the germline V gene. The CDR3 runs 15 residues.

The sequencing sample was made of peripheral blood or thyroid tissue (not recorded which). The clonotype originates from a woman aged 45-60 years with Graves' hyperthyroidism. The chain carries TRBV9 and TRBJ2-5; the match to TRBD1 covers 10 bases. The CDR3 sequence: CACSVGTGAGETQYF. CDR3 bases: TGTGCCTGCAGCGTTGGGACAGGGGCGGGGGAGACCCAGTACTTC.